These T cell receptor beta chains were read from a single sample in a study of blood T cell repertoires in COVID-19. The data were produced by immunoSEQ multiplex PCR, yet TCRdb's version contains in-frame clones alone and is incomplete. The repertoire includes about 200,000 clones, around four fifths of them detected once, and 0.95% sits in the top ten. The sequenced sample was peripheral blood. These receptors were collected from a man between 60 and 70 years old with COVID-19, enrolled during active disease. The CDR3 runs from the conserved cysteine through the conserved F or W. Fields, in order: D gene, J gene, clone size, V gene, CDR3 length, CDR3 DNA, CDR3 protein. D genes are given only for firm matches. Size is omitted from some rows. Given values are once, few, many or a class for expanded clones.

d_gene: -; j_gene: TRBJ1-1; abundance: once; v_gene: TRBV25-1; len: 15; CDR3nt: TGTGCCAGCAGTGCGACAGGAGTTATGAACACTGAAGCTTTCTTT; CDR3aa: CASSATGVMNTEAFF
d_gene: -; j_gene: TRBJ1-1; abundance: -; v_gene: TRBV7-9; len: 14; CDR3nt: TGTGCCAGCTCGAGGGACGGGGGGAGGGCTGAAGCTTTCTTT; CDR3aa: CASSRDGGRAEAFF
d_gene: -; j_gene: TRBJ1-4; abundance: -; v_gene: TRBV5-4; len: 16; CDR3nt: TGTGCCAGCAGCTTGGAACAGGGAAGAACTAATGAAAAACTGTTTTTT; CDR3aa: CASSLEQGRTNEKLFF
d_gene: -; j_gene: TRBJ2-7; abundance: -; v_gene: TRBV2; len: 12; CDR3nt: TGTGCCAGCAGGGTTGCGGGGTACGAGCAGTACTTC; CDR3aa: CASRVAGYEQYF
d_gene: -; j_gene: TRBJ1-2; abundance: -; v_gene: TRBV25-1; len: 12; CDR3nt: TGTGCCAGCAGTGGAGACAGCTATGGCTACACCTTC; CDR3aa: CASSGDSYGYTF
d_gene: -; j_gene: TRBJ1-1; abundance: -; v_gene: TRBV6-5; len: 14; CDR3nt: TGTGCCAGCAGTTTCGGGGGTTCTAGCACTGAAGCTTTCTTT; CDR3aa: CASSFGGSSTEAFF
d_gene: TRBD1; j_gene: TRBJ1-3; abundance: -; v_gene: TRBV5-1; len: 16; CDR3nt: TGCGCCAGCAGCTTGAAAGGGGGCTTGTCTGGAAACACCATATATTTT; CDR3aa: CASSLKGGLSGNTIYF
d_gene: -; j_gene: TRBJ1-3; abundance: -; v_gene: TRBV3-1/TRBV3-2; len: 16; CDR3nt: TGTGCCAGCAGCCAACAAGCGGACCGGACCCGTGGGACCATATATTTT; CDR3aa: CASSQQADRTRGTIYF
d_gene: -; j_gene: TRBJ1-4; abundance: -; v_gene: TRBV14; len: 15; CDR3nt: TGTGCCAGCAGCCCGGGGGGGGCTACTAATGAAAAACTGTTTTTT; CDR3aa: CASSPGGATNEKLFF
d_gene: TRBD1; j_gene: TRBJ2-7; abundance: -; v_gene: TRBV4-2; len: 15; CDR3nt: TGTGCCAGCAGCCAAGTGGGGCAGGGGGCTGCCGAGCAGTACTTC; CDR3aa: CASSQVGQGAAEQYF